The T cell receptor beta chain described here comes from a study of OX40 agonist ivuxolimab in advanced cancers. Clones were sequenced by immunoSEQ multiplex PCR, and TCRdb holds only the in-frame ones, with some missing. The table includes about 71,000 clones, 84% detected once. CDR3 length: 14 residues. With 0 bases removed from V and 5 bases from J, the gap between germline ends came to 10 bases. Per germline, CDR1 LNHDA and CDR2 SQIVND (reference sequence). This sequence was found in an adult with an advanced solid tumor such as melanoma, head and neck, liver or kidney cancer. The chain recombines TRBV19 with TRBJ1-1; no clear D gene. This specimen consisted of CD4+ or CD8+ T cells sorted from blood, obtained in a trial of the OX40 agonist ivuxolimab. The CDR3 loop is CASSIDNRGTEAFF. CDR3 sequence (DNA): TGTGCCAGTAGTATAGATAACAGAGGAACTGAAGCTTTCTTT.